A selection of T cell receptor beta chains follows, all from one sample in a study of cytomegalovirus exposure and HLA in healthy donors. TCRdb's table, derived via immunoSEQ multiplex PCR, lists solely in-frame clones and lacks some. The top ten hold roughly 3% of the sample, which has over 70,000 clones, over 65% seen once. The material sequenced was PBMCs. The receptors were gathered from a man aged 50-60 years in good health and CMV-seropositive. CDR3s include the opening cysteine and the closing phenylalanine or tryptophan. The D gene is left open where the match is weak. Clone size is given for some rows only: seen once, a few or many times, or a class if the clone is expanded.

-,TRBV6-1,TRBJ1-5,-,CASSEVLAGNQPQHF,TGTGCCAGCAGTGAAGTGTTGGCAGGGAATCAGCCCCAGCATTTT
-,TRBV30,TRBJ1-4,-,CAGARQFNEKLFF,TGTGCCGGGGCCCGACAGTTTAATGAAAAACTGTTTTTT
-,TRBV29-1,TRBJ2-3,-,CSPFLVTDTQYF,TGCAGCCCCTTTTTAGTCACAGATACGCAGTATTTT
-,TRBV19,TRBJ2-7,-,CASSMDGGYSSYEQYF,TGTGCCAGTAGTATGGATGGGGGGTATAGCTCCTACGAGCAGTACTTC
-,TRBV11-3,TRBJ2-3,few,CASSLVGGLTDTQYF,TGTGCCAGCAGCTTAGTGGGCGGACTCACAGATACGCAGTATTTT
-,TRBV25-1,TRBJ2-2,-,CASSVTHSNTGELFF,TGTGCCAGCAGTGTTACCCACTCGAACACCGGGGAGCTGTTTTTT
-,TRBV21-1,TRBJ2-7,-,CASSKERTTYEQYF,TGTGCCAGCAGCAAAGAAAGGACAACCTACGAGCAGTACTTC
TRBD2,TRBV7-7,TRBJ2-1,few,CASSPSSGGGYEQFF,TGTGCTAGCAGCCCATCTAGCGGGGGGGGGTATGAGCAGTTCTTC
TRBD2,TRBV10-3,TRBJ2-7,-,CAISGGAGGSLYEQYF,TGTGCCATCTCCGGAGGAGCGGGAGGGTCCCTCTACGAGCAGTACTTC
-,TRBV4-1,TRBJ1-2,few,CASSQDPDSQAYGYTF,TGCGCCAGCAGCCAAGATCCCGACAGTCAAGCCTATGGCTACACCTTC
-,TRBV25-1,TRBJ2-3,-,CASTDGMTDTQYF,TGTGCCAGCACTGACGGGATGACAGATACGCAGTATTTT
-,TRBV30,TRBJ1-1,few,CAWGMNTEAFF,TGTGCCTGGGGCATGAACACTGAAGCTTTCTTT
-,TRBV27,TRBJ2-6,-,CASSYSQISGANGLTF,TGTGCCAGCAGTTACAGCCAGATATCTGGGGCCAACGGCCTGACTTTC
TRBD2,TRBV10-3,TRBJ2-1,-,CAISESRGTSGSRDEQFF,TGTGCCATCAGTGAGTCGAGGGGGACTAGCGGGAGTAGGGATGAGCAGTTCTTC
-,TRBV4-1,TRBJ2-7,-,CASSQVGGGPYEQYF,TGCGCCAGCAGCCAAGTAGGAGGGGGCCCCTACGAGCAGTACTTC
TRBD2,TRBV7-9,TRBJ2-1,-,CASGGNNEQFF,TGTGCTAGCGGGGGGAACAATGAGCAGTTCTTC
TRBD2,TRBV5-1,TRBJ2-1,once,CASSTRLAGVYNEQFF,TGCGCCAGCAGCACCAGGCTAGCGGGAGTGTACAATGAGCAGTTCTTC
-,TRBV7-3,TRBJ2-3,-,CASSRGADTQYF,TGTGCCAGCAGCAGGGGTGCAGATACGCAGTATTTT
TRBD1,TRBV11-3,TRBJ1-4,once,CASSLEGQGVEKLFF,TGTGCCAGCAGCTTAGAGGGACAGGGGGTTGAAAAACTGTTTTTT
TRBD2,TRBV25-1,TRBJ2-1,once,CASRTSGKYNEQFF,TGTGCCAGCAGGACTAGCGGGAAATACAATGAGCAGTTCTTC
-,TRBV5-6,TRBJ1-1,-,CASSPTENTEAFF,TGTGCCAGCAGTCCGACAGAGAACACTGAAGCTTTCTTT
TRBD2,TRBV7-2,TRBJ2-1,once,CASSFHKDLAGNANEKQFF,TGTGCCAGCAGCTTTCATAAGGATTTAGCGGGAAACGCCAATGAGAAGCAGTTCTTC
TRBD2,TRBV9,TRBJ2-1,-,CASSPAGLTRPNEQFF,TGTGCCAGCAGCCCAGCGGGACTGACACGTCCCAATGAGCAGTTCTTC
-,TRBV21-1,TRBJ1-2,-,CASSSRDRGTNYGYTF,TGTGCCAGCAGCTCCCGGGACAGGGGCACTAACTATGGCTACACCTTC
TRBD1,TRBV5-5,TRBJ2-7,-,CASSRLGDRGSYEQYF,TGTGCCAGCAGCCGACTGGGGGACAGGGGCTCCTACGAGCAGTACTTC
TRBD1,TRBV23-1,TRBJ2-7,-,CASREGQSVAYEQYF,TGCGCCAGCAGAGAGGGACAGAGTGTGGCATACGAGCAGTACTTC
-,TRBV5-4,TRBJ1-2,few,CASSLRGKNYGYTF,TGTGCCAGCAGCTTACGCGGGAAAAACTATGGCTACACCTTC